Listed here are 12 T cell receptor beta chains from one sample, sequenced in a study of control samples from healthy donors and cancer patients. The assay was immunoSEQ multiplex PCR, and TCRdb's table has in-frame clones only and misses some. The sample shows 85,000 to 95,000 clones, 91% of them seen only once. Source material: blood. The receptors originated from a young woman in good health.

The CDR3: CASSLSGAGETQYF. The CDR3 DNA reads TGTGCCAGCAGCTTATCGGGGGCCGGAGAGACCCAGTACTTC. The V and J genes are TRBV7-3 and TRBJ2-5, with D perhaps assigned TRBD1 or TRBD2 (6 bases each). V shed 2 bases and J shed 4 bases, with 11 bases lying between them. Per germline, CDR1 SGHTA and CDR2 FQGTGA. This CDR3 spans 14 amino acids.

This chain uses TRBV2 with TRBJ2-1, with 7 bases lining up with TRBD1. The V gene end was trimmed by 8 bases and the J gene end by 1 base; junction bases not matched to a gene: 5. Per germline, CDR1 SNHLY and CDR2 FYNNEI. CDR3 length: 14 residues. The CDR3, as DNA: TGTGCCAGCCCGGGCAGGGGGTCCTACAATGAGCAGTTCTTC. Encoded protein: CASPGRGSYNEQFF.

The chain combines TRBV18 with TRBJ2-1, with 9 bases that match TRBD1. Germline CDR1 reads KGHSH; CDR2 reads LQKENI. The CDR3 is 15 amino acids. V dropped 3 bases and J dropped 6; count of bases not matched to a gene: 6. The CDR3 protein is CASSPRTGESNEQFF. In nucleotides, the CDR3 is TGTGCCAGCTCACCGAGGACAGGGGAATCCAATGAGCAGTTCTTC.

The rearrangement links TRBV5-6 to TRBJ2-5; D ambiguous. V dropped 5 bases and J dropped 6 bases, with 8 bases sitting between them. The germline CDR1 and CDR2 sequences are SGHDT and YYEEEE. The CDR3 consists of 11 residues. The CDR3 DNA reads as TGTGCCAGCAGTCGGGTCCAGACCCAGTACTTC. Protein product: CASSRVQTQYF.

V is TRBV15 and J is TRBJ1-3; unclear D gene. CDR3 size: 16 residues. From germline, CDR1 is LNHNV and CDR2 YYDKDF (reference sequence). V gave up 1 base and J gave up 0 bases, with 10 bases separating them. This CDR3 is CATSRGPEPSGNTIYF. The DNA of the CDR3 is TGTGCCACCAGCAGAGGCCCGGAACCCTCTGGAAACACCATATATTTT.

The chain uses TRBV11-2 and TRBJ2-1, with TRBD2 as a possible D gene (6 bases). The V end lost 6 bases, the J end lost 7 bases, and 10 bases lay between the germline ends. This CDR3 is 12 amino acids long. The germline gives CDR1 SGHAT, CDR2 FQNNGV. CDR3 region: CASREGGNEQFF. CDR3 nucleotides: TGTGCCAGCAGAGAAGGAGGGAATGAGCAGTTCTTC.

The chain has TRBV5-1 and TRBJ2-1, with 13 bases lining up with TRBD2. The germline gives CDR1 SGHRS, CDR2 YFSETQ. This CDR3 spans 17 amino acids. With V trimmed by 3 bases and J by 1 base, 4 bases remained unmatched. This CDR3 reads CASSWGLAGSSYNEQFF. Written as DNA, the CDR3 is TGCGCCAGCAGCTGGGGACTAGCGGGATCGTCCTACAATGAGCAGTTCTTC.

The chain joins TRBV5-1 to TRBJ1-1; TRBD1 matches 10 bases. Unmatched junction bases numbered 4, after V lost 4 bases and J lost 1 base. This CDR3 region has 15 residues. The germline CDR1 and CDR2 sequences are SGHRS and YFSETQ. CDR3 sequence reads: CASSQGQGGNTEAFF. In DNA form, the CDR3 reads TGCGCCAGCAGCCAAGGACAGGGGGGGAACACTGAAGCTTTCTTT.

The V call is TRBV10-2, the J call TRBJ2-7; D not certain. V shed 0 bases and J shed 1 base, with 13 bases lying between them. CDR3 length: 16 residues. Germline CDR1 and CDR2: WSHSY and SAAADI. CDR3 DNA sequence: TGCGCCAGCAGTGAGTCGGTGGTAGAGACGTCCTACGAGCAGTACTTC. It encodes CASSESVVETSYEQYF.

The CDR3, as DNA: TGTGCCAGCAGTCTAGCGGGAGATGGGGATGAGCAGTTCTTC. This encodes CASSLAGDGDEQFF. The V and J genes are TRBV25-1 and TRBJ2-1, with 10 bases fitting TRBD2. Trimming took 5 bases from V and 8 from J; bases not matched to a gene: 6. The CDR3 spans 14 residues. Germline V lookup: CDR1 MGHDK, CDR2 SYGVNS.

The chain joins TRBV5-6 to TRBJ2-3; no clear D gene. CDR1 and CDR2 from the germline V gene are SGHDT and YYEEEE. CDR3 size: 16 residues. V dropped 0 bases and J dropped 0 bases, with 11 bases sitting between them. The DNA for the CDR3 is TGTGCCAGCAGCTTGGTTGGGATGAGTAGCACAGATACGCAGTATTTT. This gives the protein CASSLVGMSSTDTQYF.

CDR3 in amino acids: CASRWGRVSSEQYF. CDR3 coding DNA: TGTGCCAGTCGTTGGGGCAGGGTGAGTTCCGAGCAGTACTTC. This rearrangement joins TRBV27 to TRBJ2-7, with a tentative D call TRBD1 (5 bases). V shed 9 bases and J shed 6 bases, with 21 bases lying between them. The CDR3 contains 14 residues. Germline V lookup: CDR1 MNHEY, CDR2 SMNVEV (reference sequence).